This TCR beta chain was identified in a study of blood T cell repertoires in COVID-19 (dated by TCRdb to 2020 to 2022). The study in broad terms: Samples covering the acute and convalescent phases of COVID-19 were provided by collaborators in the United States, Italy and Spain. The material from the prospective study consisted of cDNA or gDNA derived from T cells, B-cell-depleted T cells, or PBMCs. Samples came from the ongoing ImmuneRACE study (first 160 participants) plus 1,254 subjects from 6 global collaborators. A de-identified subject ID, COVID-19 status, age in years and sex were almost always included in the sample metadata. The repertoires were released in a freely available public database meant as a resource for research on the immune response to SARS-CoV-2. The dataset comprised deeply sampled blood TCRbeta repertoires from subjects exposed to, actively infected with, or recovered from COVID-19. Where available, HLA class I and class II types were obtained from metadata supplied by the sample provider rather than from assay-based typing. Paper-wide results and their limitations: Clinical and demographic metadata were provided uncurated, with the amount varying by source and participant.

TCRbeta CDR3 regions were amplified from genomic DNA by means of the immunoSEQ Assay, a bias-controlled multiplex PCR. In the authors' own workflow: The number of nucleated cells in each sample was estimated from the amplification of reference gene primers within the assay. To quantify the absolute abundance of each unique TCRbeta CDR3 rearrangement, sequence reads were collapsed and filtered. For each sample, productive Simpson clonality was calculated as the square root of Simpson's diversity index across productive rearrangements. TCRdb re-hosts the immuneACCESS table, in-frame sequences only. Its copies lack some clones; in the studies checked, an unresolved V gene accounts for under half of them, and the cause for the rest is not known. V and J calls and clone size are given by that table; D and trimming were obtained from the DNA. The sample table lists around 460,000 clones, roughly 90% of them with a count of one. The leading ten clones occupy 0.75% to 0.85% of the sample.

Counted from cysteine to phenylalanine, this CDR3 has 14 amino acids. Only the CDR3 DNA is retained, 42 bases long and in frame from the first base. One collaborating source in Seattle enrolled patients during active infection and followed them longitudinally through the course of disease. The collaborating institutions used their own protocols to collect whole blood in K2EDTA tubes. For TCRbeta analysis, collaborators shipped samples as frozen whole blood, isolated PBMCs, or DNA extracted from either of those sample types. To note about this clone: The specificity of this receptor is unknown. No much larger clone is present one base from it, and per-base qualities are unavailable.

This receptor chain uses TRBV7-5 and TRBJ2-3; the table's TRBD1 call for D was not verified on the DNA. TRBV7-5 is shown as a pseudogene. The sequenced sample consisted of peripheral blood. The receptor was derived from a man aged 18 to 29 with COVID-19, enrolled during active disease. The CDR3 protein: CVRSHGQGADTQYF. The sequence in DNA is TGTGTCAGAAGCCATGGACAGGGCGCAGATACGCAGTATTTT.